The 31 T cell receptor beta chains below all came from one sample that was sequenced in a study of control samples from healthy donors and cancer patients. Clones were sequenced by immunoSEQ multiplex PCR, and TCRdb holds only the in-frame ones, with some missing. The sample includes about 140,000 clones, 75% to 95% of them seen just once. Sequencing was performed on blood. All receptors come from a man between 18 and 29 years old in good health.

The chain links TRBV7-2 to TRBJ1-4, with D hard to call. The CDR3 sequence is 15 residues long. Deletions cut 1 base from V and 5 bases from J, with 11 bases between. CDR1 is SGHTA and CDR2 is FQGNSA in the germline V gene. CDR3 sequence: CASSLEAEQNEKLFF. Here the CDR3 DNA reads TGTGCCAGCAGCTTAGAAGCAGAGCAGAATGAAAAACTGTTTTTT.

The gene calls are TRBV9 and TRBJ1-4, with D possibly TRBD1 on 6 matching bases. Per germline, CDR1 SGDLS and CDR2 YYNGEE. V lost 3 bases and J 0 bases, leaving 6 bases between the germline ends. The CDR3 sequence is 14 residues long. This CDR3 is CASSAGATNEKLFF. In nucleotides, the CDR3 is TGTGCCAGCAGCGCAGGGGCAACTAATGAAAAACTGTTTTTT.

DNA of the CDR3: TGTGCCAGCAGCTTAGAACAGGGGGCCTACGAGCAGTACTTC. Translated: CASSLEQGAYEQYF. The chain is built from TRBV7-8 and TRBJ2-7; TRBD1 matches at 8 bases. V was pared by 1 base and J by 2 bases, with 1 base of the junction left unmatched. In germline, CDR1 is SGHVS, CDR2 FQNEAQ. This CDR3 has 14 amino acids.

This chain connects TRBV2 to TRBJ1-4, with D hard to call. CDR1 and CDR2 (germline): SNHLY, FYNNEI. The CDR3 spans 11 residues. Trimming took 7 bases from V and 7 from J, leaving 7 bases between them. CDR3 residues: CASTRAEKLFF. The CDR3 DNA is TGTGCCAGCACCCGGGCTGAAAAACTGTTTTTT.

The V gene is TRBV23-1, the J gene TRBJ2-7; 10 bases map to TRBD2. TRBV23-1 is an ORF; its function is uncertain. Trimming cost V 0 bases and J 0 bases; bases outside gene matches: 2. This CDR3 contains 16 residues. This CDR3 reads CASSQSRTSGSYEQYF. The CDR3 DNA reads TGCGCCAGCAGTCAATCGAGGACTAGCGGCTCCTACGAGCAGTACTTC.

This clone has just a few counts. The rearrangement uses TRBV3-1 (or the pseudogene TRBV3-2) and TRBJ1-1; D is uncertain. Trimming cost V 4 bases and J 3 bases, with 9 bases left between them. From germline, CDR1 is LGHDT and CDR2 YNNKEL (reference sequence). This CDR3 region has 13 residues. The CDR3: CASSPLRDTEAFF. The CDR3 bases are TGTGCCAGCAGCCCTCTACGGGACACTGAAGCTTTCTTT.

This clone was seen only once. CDR3 protein: CASSTGGRSDNEKLFF. The CDR3 bases are TGTGCCAGCAGCACGGGGGGACGATCAGATAATGAAAAACTGTTTTTT. The chain links TRBV19 to TRBJ1-4, with D perhaps matching TRBD1 (5 bases). Germline V CDR1 and CDR2: LNHDA, SQIVND (reference sequence). The CDR3 length is 16 residues. The ends were cut back, 9 bases at V and 4 bases at J, with 21 bases in the middle.

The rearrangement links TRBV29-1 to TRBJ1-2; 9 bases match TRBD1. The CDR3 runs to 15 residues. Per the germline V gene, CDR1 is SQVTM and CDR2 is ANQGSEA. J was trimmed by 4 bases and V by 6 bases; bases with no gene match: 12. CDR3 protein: CSVAGQGLRGYGYTF. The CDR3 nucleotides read TGCAGCGTGGCTGGACAGGGGTTGCGGGGCTATGGCTACACCTTC.

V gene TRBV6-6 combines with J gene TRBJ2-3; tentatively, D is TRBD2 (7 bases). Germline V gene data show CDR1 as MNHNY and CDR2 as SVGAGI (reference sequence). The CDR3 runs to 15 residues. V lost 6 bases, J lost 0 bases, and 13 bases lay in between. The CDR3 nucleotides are TGTGCCAGCAGCGACGGGGGGCACAGCACAGATACGCAGTATTTT. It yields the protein CASSDGGHSTDTQYF.

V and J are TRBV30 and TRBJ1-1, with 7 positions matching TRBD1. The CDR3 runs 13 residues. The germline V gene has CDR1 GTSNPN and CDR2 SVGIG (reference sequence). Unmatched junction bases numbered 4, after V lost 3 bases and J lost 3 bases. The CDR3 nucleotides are TGTGCCTGGAGGAGGGGGCGTGACACTGAAGCTTTCTTT. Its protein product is CAWRRGRDTEAFF.

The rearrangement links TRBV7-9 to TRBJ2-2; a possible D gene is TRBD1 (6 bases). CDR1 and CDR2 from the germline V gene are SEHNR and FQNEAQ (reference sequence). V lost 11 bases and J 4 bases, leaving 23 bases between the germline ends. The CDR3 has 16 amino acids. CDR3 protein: CAGGAARGLATGELFF. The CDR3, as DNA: TGTGCCGGAGGAGCCGCCAGGGGATTGGCCACCGGGGAGCTGTTTTTT.

The CDR3 loop reads CASSLGLDRGAKNIQYF. CDR3 coding DNA: TGTGCCAGCAGCTTAGGGCTGGACAGGGGGGCCAAAAACATTCAGTACTTC. This chain joins TRBV7-9 and TRBJ2-4, with 10 bases matching TRBD1. Germline V lookup: CDR1 SEHNR, CDR2 FQNEAQ (reference sequence). V was pared by 1 base and J by 1 base, with 4 bases of the junction left unmatched. CDR3 length: 17 amino acids.

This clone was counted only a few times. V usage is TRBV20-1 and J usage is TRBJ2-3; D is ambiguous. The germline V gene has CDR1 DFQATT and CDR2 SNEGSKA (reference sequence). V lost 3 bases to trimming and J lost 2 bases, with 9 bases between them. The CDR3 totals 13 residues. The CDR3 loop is CSASKVVTDTQYF. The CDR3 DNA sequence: TGCAGTGCTAGTAAGGTCGTCACAGATACGCAGTATTTT.

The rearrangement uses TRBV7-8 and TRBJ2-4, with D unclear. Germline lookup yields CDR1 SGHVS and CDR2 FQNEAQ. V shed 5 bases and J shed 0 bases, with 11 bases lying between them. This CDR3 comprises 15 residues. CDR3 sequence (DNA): TGTGCCAGCAGCCCCCGTGCCACAGCCAAAAACATTCAGTACTTC. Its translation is CASSPRATAKNIQYF.

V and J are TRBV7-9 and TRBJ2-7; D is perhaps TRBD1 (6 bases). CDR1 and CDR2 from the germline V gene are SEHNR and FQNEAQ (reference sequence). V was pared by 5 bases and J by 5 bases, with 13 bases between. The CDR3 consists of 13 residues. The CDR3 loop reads CASSPTGNHEQYF. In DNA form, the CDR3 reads TGTGCCAGCAGCCCCACAGGGAATCACGAGCAGTACTTC.

The CDR3 DNA reads as TGTGCCAGCAGCGTAGGGGGGGACATGAACACTGAAGCTTTCTTT. Its protein product is CASSVGGDMNTEAFF. The chain joins TRBV9 to TRBJ1-1; D might be TRBD1 (6 bases). Germline CDR1 is SGDLS and CDR2 is YYNGEE. V was shortened by 0 bases and J by 0 bases, with 9 bases between the two germline ends. The CDR3 sequence is 15 residues long.

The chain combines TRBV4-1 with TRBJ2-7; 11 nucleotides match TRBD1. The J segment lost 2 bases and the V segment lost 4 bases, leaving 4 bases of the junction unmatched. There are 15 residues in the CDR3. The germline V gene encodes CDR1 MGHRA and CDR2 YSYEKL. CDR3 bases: TGCGCCAGCAGCCCGGGACAGGGGGGGACCTACGAGCAGTACTTC. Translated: CASSPGQGGTYEQYF.

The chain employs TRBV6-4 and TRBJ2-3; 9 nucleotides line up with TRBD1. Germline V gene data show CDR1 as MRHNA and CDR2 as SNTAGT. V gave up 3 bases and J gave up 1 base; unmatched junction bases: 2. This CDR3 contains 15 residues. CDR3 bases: TGTGCCAGCAGTGAACGGGACAGGGGCACAGATACGCAGTATTTT. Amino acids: CASSERDRGTDTQYF.

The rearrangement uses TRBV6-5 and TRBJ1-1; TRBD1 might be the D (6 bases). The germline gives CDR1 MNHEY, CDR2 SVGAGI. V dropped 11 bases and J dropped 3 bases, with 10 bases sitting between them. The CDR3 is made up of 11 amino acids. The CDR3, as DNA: TGTGCCGCCCAGGGGTACACTGAAGCTTTCTTT. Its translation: CAAQGYTEAFF.

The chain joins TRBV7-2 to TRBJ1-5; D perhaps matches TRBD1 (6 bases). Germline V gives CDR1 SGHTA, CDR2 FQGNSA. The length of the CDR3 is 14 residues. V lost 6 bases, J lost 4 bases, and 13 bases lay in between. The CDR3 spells CASRLIGTNQPQHF. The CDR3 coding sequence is TGTGCCAGCAGACTAATCGGGACAAATCAGCCCCAGCATTTT.

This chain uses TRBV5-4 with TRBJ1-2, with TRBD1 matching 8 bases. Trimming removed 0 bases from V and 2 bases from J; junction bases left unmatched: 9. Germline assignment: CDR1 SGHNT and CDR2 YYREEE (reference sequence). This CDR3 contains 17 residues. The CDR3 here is CASSLVGQGAGNYGYTF. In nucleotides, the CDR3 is TGTGCCAGCAGCTTGGTAGGGCAGGGGGCCGGCAACTATGGCTACACCTTC.

CDR3 coding DNA: TGTGCCAGCAGCTTGGGACCCTCGGGCAGCCTCCAAGAGACCCAGTACTTC. Translation: CASSLGPSGSLQETQYF. The chain is built from TRBV5-4 and TRBJ2-5; unclear D gene. This CDR3 is built from 17 residues. The V gene lost 0 bases and the J gene lost 1 base, with 16 bases spanning the gap. The germline V gene encodes CDR1 SGHNT and CDR2 YYREEE (reference sequence).

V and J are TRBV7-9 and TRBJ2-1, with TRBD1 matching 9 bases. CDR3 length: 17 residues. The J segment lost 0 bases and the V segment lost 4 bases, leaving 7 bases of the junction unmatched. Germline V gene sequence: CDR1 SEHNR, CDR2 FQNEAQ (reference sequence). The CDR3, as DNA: TGTGCCAGCAGCTCGGGTCTGGACAGGGGCTCCTACAATGAGCAGTTCTTC. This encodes CASSSGLDRGSYNEQFF.

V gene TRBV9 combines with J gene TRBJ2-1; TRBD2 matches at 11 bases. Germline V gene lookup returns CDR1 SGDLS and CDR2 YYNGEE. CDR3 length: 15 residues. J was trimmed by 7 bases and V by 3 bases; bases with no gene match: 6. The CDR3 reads CASSGGLAAANEQFF. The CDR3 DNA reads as TGTGCCAGCAGCGGGGGACTAGCGGCGGCGAATGAGCAGTTCTTC.

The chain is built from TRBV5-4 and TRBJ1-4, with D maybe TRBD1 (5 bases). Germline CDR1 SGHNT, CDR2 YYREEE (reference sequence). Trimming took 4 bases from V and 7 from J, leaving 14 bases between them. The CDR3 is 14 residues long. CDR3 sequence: CASSGAGLSEKLFF. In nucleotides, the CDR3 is TGTGCCAGCAGCGGGGCTGGACTAAGTGAAAAACTGTTTTTT.

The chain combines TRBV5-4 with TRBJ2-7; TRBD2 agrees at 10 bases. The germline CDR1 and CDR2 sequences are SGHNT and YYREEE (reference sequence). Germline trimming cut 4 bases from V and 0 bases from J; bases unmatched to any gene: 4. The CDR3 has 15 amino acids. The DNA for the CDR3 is TGTGCCAGCAGCGGTAGGACTAGCGGCTCCTACGAGCAGTACTTC. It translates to CASSGRTSGSYEQYF.

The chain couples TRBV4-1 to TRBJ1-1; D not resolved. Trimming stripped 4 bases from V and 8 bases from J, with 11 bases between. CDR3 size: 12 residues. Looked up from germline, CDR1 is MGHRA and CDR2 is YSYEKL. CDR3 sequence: CASSPSGPEAFF. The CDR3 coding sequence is TGCGCCAGCAGCCCCAGTGGCCCGGAAGCTTTCTTT.

In DNA, the CDR3 is TGTGCCAGCAGTGAAGCGTCGCCTATCACAGATACGCAGTATTTT. This encodes CASSEASPITDTQYF. The chain combines TRBV6-1 with TRBJ2-3; no reliable D call. The V end was cut by 0 bases, the J end by 2 bases, with 9 bases between. Germline-derived CDR1 and CDR2 are MNHNS and SASEGT. This CDR3 region has 15 residues.

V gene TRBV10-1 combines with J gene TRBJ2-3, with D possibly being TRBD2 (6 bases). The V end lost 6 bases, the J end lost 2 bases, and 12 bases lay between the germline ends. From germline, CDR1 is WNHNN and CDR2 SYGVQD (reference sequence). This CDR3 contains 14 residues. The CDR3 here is CASRPGLYTDTQYF. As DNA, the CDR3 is TGCGCCAGCAGACCGGGACTTTACACAGATACGCAGTATTTT.

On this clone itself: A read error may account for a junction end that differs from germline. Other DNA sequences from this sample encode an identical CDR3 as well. The CDR3 sequence: CASSRGGGQPQHF. In DNA, the CDR3 is TGTGCCAGCAGTCGAGGTGGCGGACAGCCTCAGCATTTT. V gene TRBV6-5 combines with J gene TRBJ1-5, with D perhaps TRBD1 (6 bases). The V gene's germline CDR1 is MNHEY and CDR2 SVGAGI. The CDR3 sequence is 13 residues long.

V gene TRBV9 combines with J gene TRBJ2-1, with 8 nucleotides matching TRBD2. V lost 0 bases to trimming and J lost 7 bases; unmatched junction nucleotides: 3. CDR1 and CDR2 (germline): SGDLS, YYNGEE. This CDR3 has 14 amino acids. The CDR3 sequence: CASSVVSGANEQFF. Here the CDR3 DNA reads TGTGCCAGCAGCGTAGTTAGCGGGGCGAATGAGCAGTTCTTC.